The 9 T cell receptor beta chains given below trace back to one sample, sequenced in a study of long-term antiretroviral therapy in people with HIV. Researchers ran immunoSEQ v3.0 at survey level. The assay was immunoSEQ multiplex PCR, and TCRdb's table has in-frame clones only and misses some. The sample lists over 30,000 clones, 87% occurring once. The specimen comprised unsorted PBMCs, sampled 1.1 years after starting antiretroviral therapy. The origin of the receptors is a man between 18 and 29 years old with HIV.

J is TRBJ1-1 and V is TRBV6-1; D is uncertain. The V and J ends lost 8 bases and 3 bases respectively, with 19 bases between them. CDR3 length: 15 residues. Germline CDR1 and CDR2: MNHNS and SASEGT. CDR3 loop: CASPTGRASHTEAFF. CDR3 coding DNA: TGTGCCAGCCCGACGGGGAGGGCTTCCCACACTGAAGCTTTCTTT.

This chain uses TRBV30 with TRBJ1-5; 9 bases line up with TRBD1. This CDR3 has 14 residues. Looked up from germline, CDR1 is GTSNPN and CDR2 is SVGIG (reference sequence). Trimming cost V 5 bases and J 3 bases; bases outside gene matches: 5. The CDR3 DNA sequence: TGTGCCTGGGGGGGACAGGGTGACAATCAGCCCCAGCATTTT. It yields the protein CAWGGQGDNQPQHF.

This chain joins TRBV18 and TRBJ2-3; D may match TRBD1 or TRBD2 (5 bases each). The CDR3 spans 14 residues. Trimming took 3 bases from V and 2 from J, leaving 9 bases between them. Germline values: CDR1 KGHSH, CDR2 LQKENI. In DNA, the CDR3 is TGTGCCAGCTCACCCGGGGCCCCCACAGATACGCAGTATTTT. The encoded protein is CASSPGAPTDTQYF.

The chain joins TRBV11-2 to TRBJ2-5; D is unresolved. V was cut by 5 bases and J by 1 base, with 8 bases left in between. The CDR3 has 13 residues. The germline V gene has CDR1 SGHAT and CDR2 FQNNGV. The CDR3 sequence: CASSGTAQETQYF. Here the CDR3 DNA reads TGTGCCAGCAGCGGCACAGCCCAAGAGACCCAGTACTTC.

The chain carries TRBV14 and TRBJ1-1; TRBD1 matches 7 bases. The V gene end was trimmed by 2 bases and the J gene end by 8 bases; junction bases not matched to a gene: 11. The CDR3 covers 15 residues. Germline assignment: CDR1 SGHDN and CDR2 FVKESK. CDR3 in DNA: TGTGCCAGCAGCCAAAATCCGGGGACAGCCAGCGAAGCTTTCTTT. Its protein product is CASSQNPGTASEAFF.

This clone has only a few counts. The chain uses TRBV29-1 and TRBJ1-2; D remains unclear. The CDR3 spans 13 residues. Germline lookup yields CDR1 SQVTM and CDR2 ANQGSEA. With 0 bases removed from V and 1 base from J, the gap between germline ends came to 6 bases. As DNA, the CDR3 is TGCAGCGTTGAAGATGAGGATAACTATGGCTACACCTTC. As protein: CSVEDEDNYGYTF.

The J gene is TRBJ2-5, the V gene TRBV12-5; TRBD1 aligns across 7 bases. Trimming removed 5 bases from V and 2 bases from J; junction bases left unmatched: 5. The CDR3 extends over 14 amino acids. Germline V gene lookup returns CDR1 LGHNT and CDR2 FRNRAP. The CDR3 reads CASGPGQPQETQYF. In DNA form, the CDR3 reads TGTGCTAGTGGTCCGGGACAGCCTCAAGAGACCCAGTACTTC.

The chain employs TRBV19 and TRBJ1-2; 12 bases are shared with TRBD1. The V gene's germline CDR1 is LNHDA and CDR2 SQIVND (reference sequence). The CDR3 sequence is 18 residues long. The V segment lost 4 bases and the J segment 1 base; nucleotides outside the gene matches: 10. In DNA form, the CDR3 reads TGTGCCAGTAGTACCTCCCCCGGGACAGGGGGCCTTAACTATGGCTACACCTTC. Translating it yields CASSTSPGTGGLNYGYTF.

This clone appeared a single time. The CDR3 is CASSRWTGHYEQYF. CDR3 coding DNA: TGTGCCAGCAGCCGATGGACAGGGCACTACGAGCAGTACTTC. The J gene is TRBJ2-7, the V gene TRBV14; TRBD1 aligns across 8 bases. CDR3 length: 14 amino acids. Germline CDR1 and CDR2: SGHDN and FVKESK. V shed 4 bases, J shed 3 bases, and the junction held 5 bases outside the gene matches.